These 10 T cell receptor beta chains share one sample of origin, sequenced in a study of spatial heterogeneity in lung cancer (dated by TCRdb to the late 2010s). Library preparation used 5' RACE. Sequencing relied on a NextSeq 500. TCRdb handled the public reads itself, with Q25 trimming in fastp and clone calling in MiXCR, and kept productive beta chains. Merged by CDR3 protein, the rows form single entries marked with the most common genes and DNA. The sample table lists 85,000 to 100,000 distinct CDR3 sequences, about an eighth of them with a count of one. About 40% of the sample is taken by the ten largest. Explained via the paper, the time point label denotes: sample taken at primary tumor resection. Whole RNA extracted from tumor and nontumor lung tissue, or from cryopreserved PBMC samples, was used for TCR sequencing without cell sorting. Specimen: PBMCs, collected at surgery. Receptor source: a male donor with early-stage non-small cell lung cancer.

This clonotype showed up many times. This chain connects TRBV7-9 to TRBJ2-7; D unclear. V was shortened by 2 bases and J by 4 bases, with 6 bases between the two germline ends. This CDR3 spans 12 amino acids. Germline CDR1 reads SEHNR; CDR2 reads FQNEAQ (reference sequence). CDR3 coding DNA: TGTGCCAGCAGCTTAAGAGGTTACGAGCAGTACTTC. Its translation: CASSLRGYEQYF.

The chain links TRBV5-1 to TRBJ1-1; D gene uncertain. From germline, CDR1 is SGHRS and CDR2 YFSETQ. The length of the CDR3 is 15 residues. The V end was cut by 2 bases, the J end by 5 bases, with 16 bases between. CDR3 bases: TGCGCCAGCAGCTTATCCGGTTGGGAGAGAACTGAAGCTTTCTTT. It specifies CASSLSGWERTEAFF.

This clonotype showed up many times. The chain joins TRBV5-1 to TRBJ2-4; perhaps TRBD1 as D (5 bases). V was shortened by 2 bases and J by 3 bases, with 15 bases between the two germline ends. The CDR3 length is 16 residues. Per the germline V gene, CDR1 is SGHRS and CDR2 is YFSETQ. In nucleotides, the CDR3 is TGCGCCAGCAGCTTACAAGGGGCGTCAAGCAAAAACATTCAGTACTTC. It yields the protein CASSLQGASSKNIQYF.

V gene TRBV14 combines with J gene TRBJ2-2; D gene ambiguous. Trimming took 4 bases from V and 7 from J, leaving 10 bases between them. The CDR3 runs 13 residues. Germline loops: CDR1 SGHDN, CDR2 FVKESK. For the CDR3, the DNA is TGTGCCAGCAGCCTGGCCTTGAGCGGGGAGCTGTTTTTT. It specifies CASSLALSGELFF.

At least ten counts were recorded for this clonotype. V gene TRBV4-3 combines with J gene TRBJ2-1; D may be TRBD1 (5 bases). V was pared by 0 bases and J by 10 bases, with 13 bases between. There are 14 residues in the CDR3. Germline CDR1 LGHNA, CDR2 YSLEER. CDR3 in amino acids: CASSQDGATAEQFF. For the CDR3, the DNA is TGCGCCAGCAGCCAAGATGGGGCGACGGCGGAGCAGTTCTTC.

The rearrangement uses TRBV7-2 and TRBJ1-2, with D uncertain. CDR1 is SGHTA and CDR2 is FQGNSA in the germline V gene. Deletions cut 5 bases from V and 0 bases from J, with 13 bases between. The length of the CDR3 is 15 residues. CDR3 nucleotide sequence: TGTGCCAGCAGCCGTACGAGTGGGGCTAACTATGGCTACACCTTC. Translating gives CASSRTSGANYGYTF. Combining the CDR3 with reference TRBV7-2 and TRBJ1-2 gives the whole variable domain GAGVSQSPSNKVTEKGKDVELRCDPISGHTALYWYRQSLGQGLEFLIYFQGNSAPDKSGLPSDRFSAERTGGSVSTLTIQRTQQEDSAVYLCASSRTSGANYGYTFGSGTRLTVV.

This chain connects TRBV7-3 to TRBJ2-1; 9 nucleotides align to TRBD1. Losses at the gene ends were 5 bases for V and 4 bases for J; bases not matched to a gene: 3. This CDR3 is built from 14 residues. In germline, CDR1 is SGHTA, CDR2 FQGTGA. CDR3 loop: CASSPGTGYNEQFF. In DNA form, the CDR3 reads TGTGCCAGCAGCCCCGGGACAGGGTACAATGAGCAGTTCTTC.

This clonotype has a count of ten or more. The chain recombines TRBV4-3 with TRBJ2-3; the match to TRBD2 covers 7 bases. V was clipped by 1 base and J by 1 base; unmatched bases: 5. The CDR3 loop spans 16 amino acids. The germline gives CDR1 LGHNA, CDR2 YSLEER. The CDR3: CASSQGGLAGTDTQYF. In DNA form, the CDR3 reads TGCGCCAGCAGCCAAGGTGGGCTAGCGGGCACAGATACGCAGTATTTT.

This chain links TRBV9 with TRBJ2-3; D is perhaps TRBD2 (6 bases). V dropped 0 bases and J dropped 0 bases, with 11 bases sitting between them. From germline, CDR1 is SGDLS and CDR2 YYNGEE. The CDR3 runs 16 residues. The CDR3 DNA is TGTGCCAGCAGCGTAGGGTGGAGGGACAGCACAGATACGCAGTATTTT. Translation: CASSVGWRDSTDTQYF.

The chain uses TRBV20-1 and TRBJ2-5; 12 nucleotides match TRBD1. This CDR3 is 13 amino acids long. In germline, CDR1 is DFQATT, CDR2 SNEGSKA (reference sequence). The J segment lost 4 bases and the V segment lost 6 bases, leaving 3 bases of the junction unmatched. As DNA, the CDR3 is TGCAGTGCCCCGGGACAGGGGGCAGAGACCCAGTACTTC. The encoded protein is CSAPGQGAETQYF.